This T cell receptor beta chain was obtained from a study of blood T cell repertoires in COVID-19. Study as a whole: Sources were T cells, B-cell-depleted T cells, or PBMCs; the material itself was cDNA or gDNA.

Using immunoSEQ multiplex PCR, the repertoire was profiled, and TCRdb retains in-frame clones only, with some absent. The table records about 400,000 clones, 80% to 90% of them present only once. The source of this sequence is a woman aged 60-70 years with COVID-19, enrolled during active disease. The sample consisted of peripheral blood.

CDR3 DNA sequence: TGTGCCAGCAGCCCGTACGGGATGGGGGGGACAGGGGACCAAGAGACCCAGTACTTC. This gives the protein CASSPYGMGGTGDQETQYF. V gene TRBV9 combines with J gene TRBJ2-5; 10 bases fit TRBD1. V lost 4 bases, J lost 0 bases, and 15 bases stayed unmatched. Germline V gene lookup returns CDR1 SGDLS and CDR2 YYNGEE. This CDR3 region has 19 residues.